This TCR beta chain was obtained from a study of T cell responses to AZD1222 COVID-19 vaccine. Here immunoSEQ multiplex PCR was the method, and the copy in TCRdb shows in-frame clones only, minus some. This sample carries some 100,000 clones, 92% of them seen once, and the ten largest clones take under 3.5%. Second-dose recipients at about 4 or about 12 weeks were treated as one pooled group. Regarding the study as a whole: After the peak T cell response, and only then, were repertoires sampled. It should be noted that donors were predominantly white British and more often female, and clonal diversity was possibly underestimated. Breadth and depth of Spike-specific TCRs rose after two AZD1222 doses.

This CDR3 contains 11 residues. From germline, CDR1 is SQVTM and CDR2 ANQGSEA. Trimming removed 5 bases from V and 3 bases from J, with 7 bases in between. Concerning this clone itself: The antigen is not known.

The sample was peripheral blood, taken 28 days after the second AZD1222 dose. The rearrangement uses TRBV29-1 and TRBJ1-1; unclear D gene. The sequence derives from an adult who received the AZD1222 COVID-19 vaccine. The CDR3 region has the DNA TGCAGCGTTAGGAGGGACACTGAAGCTTTCTTT. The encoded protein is CSVRRDTEAFF.